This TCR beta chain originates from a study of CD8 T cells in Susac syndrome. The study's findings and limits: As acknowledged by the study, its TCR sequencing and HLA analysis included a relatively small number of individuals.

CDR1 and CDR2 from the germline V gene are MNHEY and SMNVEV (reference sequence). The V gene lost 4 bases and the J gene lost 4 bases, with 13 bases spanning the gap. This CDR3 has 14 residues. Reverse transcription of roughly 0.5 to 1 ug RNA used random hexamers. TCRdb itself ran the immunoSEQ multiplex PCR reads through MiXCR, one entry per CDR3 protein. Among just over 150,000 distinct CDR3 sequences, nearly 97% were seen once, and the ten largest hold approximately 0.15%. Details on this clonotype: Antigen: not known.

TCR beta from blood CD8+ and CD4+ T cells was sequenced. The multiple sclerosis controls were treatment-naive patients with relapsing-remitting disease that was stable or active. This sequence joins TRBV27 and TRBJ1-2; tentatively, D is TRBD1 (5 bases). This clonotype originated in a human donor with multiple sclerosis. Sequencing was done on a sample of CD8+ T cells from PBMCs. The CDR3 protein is CASSSLTDSYGYTF. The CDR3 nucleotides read TGTGCCAGCAGTTCTCTGACAGATAGCTATGGCTACACCTTC.